This T cell receptor beta chain was sequenced during a study of blood T cell repertoires in COVID-19. In the study's own analysis: Quantification of nucleated cells was approximated via reference gene primer amplification. Assay used: immunoSEQ multiplex PCR; TCRdb lists only in-frame clones, some missing. V and J calls and clone size are as listed in that table; D and trimming were resolved from the DNA. The data hold about 93,000 clones, with about nine tenths observed a single time. Patients of the Seattle cohort, enrolled during active infection, were followed longitudinally. Germline loops: CDR1 LNHDA, CDR2 SQIVND (reference sequence). The CDR3 has 14 residues. The junction had 9 bases not matched to a gene; V was cut back by 7 bases and J by 5 bases.

The sequence came from a man between 60 and 75 years old with COVID-19, enrolled during active disease. The genes are TRBV19 and TRBJ2-7, with TRBD1 matching over 9 bases. Input material: peripheral blood. CDR3 in DNA: TGTGCCAGTACATCGGGACAGGGCGGGCACGAGCAGTACTTC. It codes for CASTSGQGGHEQYF.